Listed below are T cell receptor beta chains from one sample, sequenced in a study of T cell repertoires in cytomegalovirus infection. MiXCR, applied by TCRdb to the reads, yields one record per CDR3 protein. The sample records about 310,000 distinct CDR3 sequences, roughly 25% being singletons. No cognate antigen is known for these TCRs. The sample consisted of cultured PBMCs, taken from culture after CMV antigen stimulation. The receptors were sampled from a human donor in good health (CMV status not recorded). Some clones in this sample may be carry-over from other donors' samples. Both conserved end residues are part of each CDR3. D genes are given only for firm matches. Not every row has a clone size; where given, it reads once, few, many or a size class.

size: NA
V: TRBV27
D: NA
J: TRBJ1-1
DNA: TGTGCCAGCAGTTGGGCCCTGCGGACTTTCTTT
CDR3: CASSWALRTFF

size: NA
V: TRBV5-1
D: TRBD1
J: TRBJ2-2
DNA: TGCGCCAGCAGCTTCCGGACAGGGCACACCGGGGAGCTGTTTTTT
CDR3: CASSFRTGHTGELFF

size: few
V: TRBV7-6
D: TRBD2
J: TRBJ2-1
DNA: TGTGCCAGCAGCTTTAGCGGGGCTCGGAATGAGCAGTTCTTC
CDR3: CASSFSGARNEQFF

size: few
V: TRBV12-3/TRBV12-4
D: TRBD1
J: TRBJ1-1
DNA: TGTGCCAGCAGCGATAGAGGGACAGGCCGAAGTGGCACTGAAGCTTTCTTT
CDR3: CASSDRGTGRSGTEAFF

size: NA
V: TRBV6-6
D: TRBD2
J: TRBJ2-7
DNA: TGTGCCAGCAGTTACTCGAGGACTAGCGGGCTAGACGAGCAGTACTTC
CDR3: CASSYSRTSGLDEQYF

size: NA
V: TRBV7-2
D: NA
J: TRBJ1-2
DNA: TGTGCCAGCAGCTTAGATTGGGAATATGGCTACACCTTC
CDR3: CASSLDWEYGYTF

size: NA
V: TRBV6-2/TRBV6-3
D: TRBD2
J: TRBJ2-1
DNA: TGTGCCGCCGAGCGGGAGGTTACGAATGAGCAGTTCTTC
CDR3: CAAEREVTNEQFF

size: few
V: TRBV12-3/TRBV12-4
D: NA
J: TRBJ1-3
DNA: TGTGCCAGCACTAGGACACTCTCTGGAAACACCATATATTTT
CDR3: CASTRTLSGNTIYF

size: NA
V: TRBV6-2/TRBV6-3
D: NA
J: TRBJ2-6
DNA: TGTGCCAGCAGCCCCACGGGACCGGGCGCTAGTGGGGCCAACGTCCTGACTTTC
CDR3: CASSPTGPGASGANVLTF

size: NA
V: TRBV7-9
D: TRBD1
J: TRBJ2-1
DNA: TGTGCCAGCAGCTCGGGACAGGGGGTCAATGAGCAGTTCTTC
CDR3: CASSSGQGVNEQFF

size: many
V: TRBV7-6
D: NA
J: TRBJ2-7
DNA: TGTGCCAGCAGCCAATTGGGGGCAGGAGGCGAGCAGTACTTC
CDR3: CASSQLGAGGEQYF

size: NA
V: TRBV27
D: NA
J: TRBJ1-5
DNA: TGTGCCAGCAGTTTAAGACCAAATCAGCCCCAGCATTTT
CDR3: CASSLRPNQPQHF

size: NA
V: TRBV25-1
D: NA
J: TRBJ1-1
DNA: TGTGCCAGCAGTGGACTCGTGGGGAATGTAGCTTTCTTT
CDR3: CASSGLVGNVAFF

size: NA
V: TRBV7-9
D: NA
J: TRBJ1-3
DNA: TGTGCCAGCAGCTTAGCGCTGGGGCGCGTGTCGGTAGACACCATATATTTT
CDR3: CASSLALGRVSVDTIYF

size: NA
V: TRBV7-2
D: NA
J: TRBJ2-7
DNA: TGTGCCAGCAGCTCGACTAGTTCAGCATCCTACGAGCAGTACTTC
CDR3: CASSSTSSASYEQYF

size: NA
V: TRBV27
D: NA
J: TRBJ2-1
DNA: TGTGCCAGCAGTTTTCCTCCGGGGAATGAGCAGTTCTTC
CDR3: CASSFPPGNEQFF

size: many
V: TRBV7-8
D: NA
J: TRBJ2-2
DNA: TGTGCCAGCAGCCCATCCGCTACCGGGGAGCTGTTTTTT
CDR3: CASSPSATGELFF

size: NA
V: TRBV6-6
D: NA
J: TRBJ1-1
DNA: TGTGCCAGCAGCAAAAACACTGGACCCATGAACACTGAAGCTTTCTTT
CDR3: CASSKNTGPMNTEAFF

size: many
V: TRBV7-2
D: TRBD1
J: TRBJ2-5
DNA: TGTGCCAGCAGTTACCGAGGGGACAGGACCAAAGAGACCCAGTACTTC
CDR3: CASSYRGDRTKETQYF

size: once
V: TRBV7-6
D: NA
J: TRBJ2-3
DNA: TGTGCCAGCAGCTTAAGGCCCTTGACCGAAGATACGCAGTATTTT
CDR3: CASSLRPLTEDTQYF

size: NA
V: TRBV12-3/TRBV12-4
D: NA
J: TRBJ1-1
DNA: TGTGCCAGCAGTTTAGGGATATCAAGTTTGGGGTTT
CDR3: CASSLGISSLGF

size: NA
V: TRBV5-4
D: TRBD2
J: TRBJ2-1
DNA: TGTGCCAGCAGCCATGGACTAGCGGCGACCGGCAACAATGAGCAGTTCTTC
CDR3: CASSHGLAATGNNEQFF

size: few
V: TRBV10-2
D: NA
J: TRBJ1-1
DNA: TGCGCCAGCAGTGAGTCGGGGGCCTCTGAAGCTTTCTTT
CDR3: CASSESGASEAFF

size: NA
V: TRBV4-3
D: NA
J: TRBJ2-5
DNA: TGCGCCAGCAGCCAAGACTGGCAGGGCCCAGAGACCCAGTACTTC
CDR3: CASSQDWQGPETQYF

size: NA
V: TRBV19
D: TRBD2
J: TRBJ2-7
DNA: TGTGCCAGTACCCCAGCGGGAGAGTATCCGTACGAGCAGTACTTC
CDR3: CASTPAGEYPYEQYF

size: few
V: TRBV5-4
D: NA
J: TRBJ2-5
DNA: TGTGCCAGCAGTCGGGGCTGGGGGCGGGAGACCCAGTACTTC
CDR3: CASSRGWGRETQYF

size: NA
V: TRBV7-2
D: TRBD1
J: TRBJ1-1
DNA: TGTGCCAGCAACCCCAGGCCGGGACAGGGGTTGAACACTGAAGCTTTCTTT
CDR3: CASNPRPGQGLNTEAFF

size: NA
V: TRBV5-4
D: NA
J: TRBJ1-2
DNA: TGTGCCAGCAGCCCAAGTCGGCCGACAGCCTCTAACTATGGCTACACCTTC
CDR3: CASSPSRPTASNYGYTF

size: NA
V: TRBV20-1
D: NA
J: TRBJ1-3
DNA: TGCAGTGCTAGCCGTGCTGGAGGAAACACCATATATTTT
CDR3: CSASRAGGNTIYF

size: few
V: TRBV3-1
D: NA
J: TRBJ1-5
DNA: TGTGCCAGCAGCGAGCCGTCGGGAACAGTTAGCAATCAGCCCCAGCATTTT
CDR3: CASSEPSGTVSNQPQHF

size: few
V: TRBV12-3/TRBV12-4
D: NA
J: TRBJ2-3
DNA: TGTGCCAGCAGACGGACCGCCTTCGGCACAGATACGCAGTATTTT
CDR3: CASRRTAFGTDTQYF

size: NA
V: TRBV2
D: NA
J: TRBJ2-1
DNA: TGTGCCGCAGCAGCGACTCTCTACAATGAGCAGTTCTTC
CDR3: CAAAATLYNEQFF

size: NA
V: TRBV20-1
D: NA
J: TRBJ2-5
DNA: TGCAGTGCGGGCCGGGCTCAGGGACAAGAGACCCAGTACTTC
CDR3: CSAGRAQGQETQYF

size: NA
V: TRBV7-4
D: NA
J: TRBJ2-5
DNA: TGTGCCAGCAGCTTGCGGGATGTAAGACAACAAGAGACCCAGTACTTC
CDR3: CASSLRDVRQQETQYF

size: NA
V: TRBV2
D: NA
J: TRBJ2-6
DNA: TGTGCCAGCAGTGAAGGGGGTACCTCTGGGGCCAACGTCCTGACTTTC
CDR3: CASSEGGTSGANVLTF

size: few
V: TRBV5-1
D: TRBD2
J: TRBJ2-4
DNA: TGCGCCAGCAGCTTTTGGACTAGCGGGAGGGCCAACATTCAGTACTTC
CDR3: CASSFWTSGRANIQYF

size: once
V: TRBV7-9
D: NA
J: TRBJ1-1
DNA: TGTGCCAGCAGCGGTAGGACTGAAGCTTTCTTT
CDR3: CASSGRTEAFF

size: NA
V: TRBV27
D: NA
J: TRBJ1-6
DNA: TGTGCCAGCAGTTTCTTAGGGGGAGGTTCACCCCTCCACTTT
CDR3: CASSFLGGGSPLHF

size: NA
V: TRBV7-2
D: NA
J: TRBJ2-5
DNA: TGTGCCAGCAGCTTAGCAGGGATCCAGACCCAGTACTTC
CDR3: CASSLAGIQTQYF

size: few
V: TRBV6-1
D: NA
J: TRBJ2-3
DNA: TGTGCCAGCAGCCAACTAGGGGTGAGCACAGATACGCAGTATTTT
CDR3: CASSQLGVSTDTQYF

size: few
V: TRBV19
D: NA
J: TRBJ1-4
DNA: TGTGCCAGTAGTATTCCCCAGCGGAATGAAAAACTGTTTTTT
CDR3: CASSIPQRNEKLFF

size: NA
V: TRBV28
D: TRBD2
J: TRBJ2-7
DNA: TGTGCCAGCAGTTCACTATTAGCGGGATCCTACGAGCAGTACTTC
CDR3: CASSSLLAGSYEQYF

size: NA
V: TRBV20-1
D: TRBD1
J: TRBJ2-7
DNA: TGCAGTGCTCCCGAGACAGGGGGCTACGAGCAGTACTTC
CDR3: CSAPETGGYEQYF

size: NA
V: TRBV5-1
D: TRBD2
J: TRBJ2-3
DNA: TGCGCCAGCAGCCCCTTCGAGCGGGAGGTAACAGATACGCAGTATTTT
CDR3: CASSPFEREVTDTQYF

size: NA
V: TRBV7-4
D: NA
J: TRBJ2-2
DNA: TGTGCCAGCAGCTGGGGACTGTCGCCGAACACCGGGGAGCTGTTTTTT
CDR3: CASSWGLSPNTGELFF

size: NA
V: TRBV19
D: TRBD1
J: TRBJ1-5
DNA: TGTGCCAGTAGTATCAGGGGGCTGACCCAGCATTTT
CDR3: CASSIRGLTQHF

size: NA
V: TRBV28
D: TRBD1
J: TRBJ1-5
DNA: TGTGCCAGCAGACTTATGACAGGGGGCCACAATCAGCCCCAGCATTTT
CDR3: CASRLMTGGHNQPQHF

size: NA
V: TRBV30
D: NA
J: TRBJ2-3
DNA: TGTGCCTGGAGTAAAAGCGGGTGGAGGGATACGCAGTATTTT
CDR3: CAWSKSGWRDTQYF

size: few
V: TRBV15
D: TRBD1
J: TRBJ2-1
DNA: TGTGCCACCAGCACCAGGACAGGGGACAATGAGCAGTTCTTC
CDR3: CATSTRTGDNEQFF